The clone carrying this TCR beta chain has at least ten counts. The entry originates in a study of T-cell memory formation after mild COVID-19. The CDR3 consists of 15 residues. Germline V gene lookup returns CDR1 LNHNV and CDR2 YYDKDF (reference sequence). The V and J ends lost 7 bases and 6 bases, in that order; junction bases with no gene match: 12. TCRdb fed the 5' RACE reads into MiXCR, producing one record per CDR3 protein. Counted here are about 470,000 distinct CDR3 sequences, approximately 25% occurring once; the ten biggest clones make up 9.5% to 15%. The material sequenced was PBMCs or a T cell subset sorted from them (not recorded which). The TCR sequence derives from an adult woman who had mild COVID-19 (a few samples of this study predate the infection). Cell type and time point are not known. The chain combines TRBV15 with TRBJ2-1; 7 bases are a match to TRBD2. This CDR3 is CATTTSEEYGNEQFF. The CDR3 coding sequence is TGTGCCACCACAACTAGCGAGGAATACGGCAATGAGCAGTTCTTC.